This TCR beta chain derives from a study of breast tumors, draining lymph nodes, adjacent tissues. Findings of the study overall: Tumor and nontumor repertoires were significantly more similar in luminal-like than in basal-like breast cancer. Data fit most tumor T cells coming from lymph node, expanding in tumor. Tumors had less TCR diversity than lymph nodes, more than nontumor tissue. Tumor T cell lymph node origin was a supported hypothesis, not proven.

This clonotype was observed at least ten times. Its specificity is not known. TCRdb reprocessed the multiplex PCR reads via MiXCR and lists one record per CDR3 protein. The profile covers around 140,000 distinct CDR3 sequences, with 32% appearing a single time and under 2.5% taken by the ten largest. The lymph nodes were axillary draining lymph nodes from breast cancer patients. The CDR3 totals 14 residues. Germline CDR1 reads GTSNPN; CDR2 reads SVGIG (reference sequence). The V end was cut by 0 bases, the J end by 5 bases, with 13 bases between. Sequencing was done on a sample of axillary lymph node tissue. This chain connects TRBV30 to TRBJ2-5; maybe TRBD1 (5 bases). The sequence was obtained from a female donor with breast cancer. Some clones in this sample may be carry-over from other donors' samples. CDR3 protein: CAWSVLGQPETQYF. The CDR3, as DNA: TGTGCCTGGAGTGTATTGGGGCAACCGGAGACCCAGTACTTC.